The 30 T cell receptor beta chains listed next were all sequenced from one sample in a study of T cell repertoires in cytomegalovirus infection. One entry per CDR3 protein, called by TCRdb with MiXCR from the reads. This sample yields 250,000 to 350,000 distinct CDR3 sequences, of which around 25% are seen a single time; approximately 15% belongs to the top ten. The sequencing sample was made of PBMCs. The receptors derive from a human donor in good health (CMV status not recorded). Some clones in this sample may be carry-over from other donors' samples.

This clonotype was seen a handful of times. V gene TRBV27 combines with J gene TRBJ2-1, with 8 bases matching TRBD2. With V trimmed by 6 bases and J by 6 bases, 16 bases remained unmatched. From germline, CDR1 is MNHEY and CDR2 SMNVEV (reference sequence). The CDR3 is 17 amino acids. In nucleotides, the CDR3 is TGTGCCAGCAGACCGAGTTATAGGACTAGCATCCCCAATGAGCAGTTCTTC. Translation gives CASRPSYRTSIPNEQFF.

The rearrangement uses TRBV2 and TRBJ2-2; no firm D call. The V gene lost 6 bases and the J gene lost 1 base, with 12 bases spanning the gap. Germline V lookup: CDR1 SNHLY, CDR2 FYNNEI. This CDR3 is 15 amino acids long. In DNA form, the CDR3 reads TGTGCCAGCAGGGCTGGTACACAGAACACCGGGGAGCTGTTTTTT. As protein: CASRAGTQNTGELFF.

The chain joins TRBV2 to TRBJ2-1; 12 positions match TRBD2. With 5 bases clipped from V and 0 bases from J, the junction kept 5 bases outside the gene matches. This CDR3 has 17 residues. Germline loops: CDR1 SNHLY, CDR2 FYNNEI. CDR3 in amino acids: CASSRTSGASSYNEQFF. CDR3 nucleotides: TGTGCCAGCAGTAGGACTAGCGGGGCGAGCTCCTACAATGAGCAGTTCTTC. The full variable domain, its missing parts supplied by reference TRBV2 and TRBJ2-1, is EPEVTQTPSHQVTQMGQEVILRCVPISNHLYFYWYRQILGQKVEFLVSFYNNEISEKSEIFDDQFSVERPDGSNFTLKIRSTKLEDSAMYFCASSRTSGASSYNEQFFGPGTRLTVL.

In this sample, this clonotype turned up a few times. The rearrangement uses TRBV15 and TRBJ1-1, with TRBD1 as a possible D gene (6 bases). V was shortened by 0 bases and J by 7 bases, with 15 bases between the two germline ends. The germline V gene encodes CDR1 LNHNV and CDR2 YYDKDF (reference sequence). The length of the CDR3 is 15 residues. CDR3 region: CATSREAGEISEAFF. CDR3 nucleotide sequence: TGTGCCACCAGCAGAGAAGCAGGGGAGATTAGTGAAGCTTTCTTT.

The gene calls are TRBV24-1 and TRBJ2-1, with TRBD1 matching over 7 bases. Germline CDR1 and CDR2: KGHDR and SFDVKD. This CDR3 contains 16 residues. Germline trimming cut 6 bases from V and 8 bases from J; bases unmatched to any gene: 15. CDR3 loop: CATSLNRGRFHDEQFF. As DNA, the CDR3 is TGTGCCACCAGTCTAAACAGGGGCCGCTTCCACGATGAGCAGTTCTTC.

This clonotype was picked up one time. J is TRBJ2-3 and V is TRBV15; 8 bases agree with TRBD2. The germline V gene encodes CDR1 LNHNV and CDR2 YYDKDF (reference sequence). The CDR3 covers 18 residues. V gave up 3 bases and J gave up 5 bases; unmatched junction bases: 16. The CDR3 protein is CATSSLGGATSRGDTQYF. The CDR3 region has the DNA TGTGCCACCAGCAGCCTCGGGGGGGCTACTTCGAGGGGAGATACGCAGTATTTT.

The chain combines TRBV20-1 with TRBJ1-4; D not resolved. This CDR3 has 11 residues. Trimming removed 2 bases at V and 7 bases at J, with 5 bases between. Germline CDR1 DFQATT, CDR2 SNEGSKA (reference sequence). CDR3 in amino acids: CSARSLEKLFF. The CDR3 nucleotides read TGCAGTGCTAGATCGCTTGAAAAACTGTTTTTT.

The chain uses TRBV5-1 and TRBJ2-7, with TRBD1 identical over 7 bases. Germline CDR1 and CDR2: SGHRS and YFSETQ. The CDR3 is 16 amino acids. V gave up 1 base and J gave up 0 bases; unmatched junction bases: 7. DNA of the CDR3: TGCGCCAGCAGCTTGAGCCCGGGACAGAGCTCCTACGAGCAGTACTTC. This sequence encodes CASSLSPGQSSYEQYF.

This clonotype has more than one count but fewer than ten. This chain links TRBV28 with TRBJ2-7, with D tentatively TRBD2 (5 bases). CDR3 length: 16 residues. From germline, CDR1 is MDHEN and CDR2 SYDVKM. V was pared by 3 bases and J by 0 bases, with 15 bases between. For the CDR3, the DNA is TGTGCCAGCAGTTTTTCGGCTAGCTTCAACTCCTACGAGCAGTACTTC. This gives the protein CASSFSASFNSYEQYF. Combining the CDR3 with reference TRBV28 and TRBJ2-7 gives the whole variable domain DVKVTQSSRYLVKRTGEKVFLECVQDMDHENMFWYRQDPGLGLRLIYFSYDVKMKEKGDIPEGYSVSREKKERFSLILESASTNQTSMYLCASSFSASFNSYEQYFGPGTRLTVT.

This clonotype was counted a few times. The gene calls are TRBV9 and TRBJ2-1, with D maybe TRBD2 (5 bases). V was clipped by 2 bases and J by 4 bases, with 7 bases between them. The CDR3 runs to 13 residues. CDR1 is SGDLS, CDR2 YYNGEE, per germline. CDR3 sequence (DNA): TGTGCCAGCAGCGTGGAGCGGTACAATGAGCAGTTCTTC. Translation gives CASSVERYNEQFF.

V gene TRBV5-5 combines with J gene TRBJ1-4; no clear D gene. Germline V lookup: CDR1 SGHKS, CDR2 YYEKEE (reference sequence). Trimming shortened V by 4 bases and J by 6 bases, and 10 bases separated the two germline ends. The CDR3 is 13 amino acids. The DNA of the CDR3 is TGTGCCAGCAGCCAGCGGGTTGATGAAAAACTGTTTTTT. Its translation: CASSQRVDEKLFF.

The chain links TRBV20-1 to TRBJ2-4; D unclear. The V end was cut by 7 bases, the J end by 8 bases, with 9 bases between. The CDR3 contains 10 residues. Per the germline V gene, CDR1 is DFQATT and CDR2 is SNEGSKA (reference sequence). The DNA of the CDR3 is TGCAGTGTCCCATACGACATTCAGTACTTC. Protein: CSVPYDIQYF.

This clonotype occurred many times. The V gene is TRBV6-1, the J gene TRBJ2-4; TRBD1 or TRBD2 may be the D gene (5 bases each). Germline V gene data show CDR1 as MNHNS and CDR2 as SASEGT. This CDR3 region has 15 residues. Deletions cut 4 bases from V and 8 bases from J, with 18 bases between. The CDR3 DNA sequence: TGTGCCAGCAGTGGCCGGGACGGCCCGCTGGACATTCAGTACTTC. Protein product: CASSGRDGPLDIQYF.

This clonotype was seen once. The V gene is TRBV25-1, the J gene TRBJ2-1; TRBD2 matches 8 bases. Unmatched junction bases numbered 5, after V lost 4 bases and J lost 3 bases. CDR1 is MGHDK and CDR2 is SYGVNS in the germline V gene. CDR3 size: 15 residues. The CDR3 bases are TGTGCCAGCAGTGGCGCGGGAGGTATCTACAATGAGCAGTTCTTC. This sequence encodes CASSGAGGIYNEQFF.

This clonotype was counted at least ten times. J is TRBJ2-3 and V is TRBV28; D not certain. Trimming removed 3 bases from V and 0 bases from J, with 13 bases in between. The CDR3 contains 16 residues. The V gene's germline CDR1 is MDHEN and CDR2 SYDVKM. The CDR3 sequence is CASSFGRWGSTDTQYF. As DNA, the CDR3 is TGTGCCAGCAGTTTTGGTCGTTGGGGAAGCACAGATACGCAGTATTTT.

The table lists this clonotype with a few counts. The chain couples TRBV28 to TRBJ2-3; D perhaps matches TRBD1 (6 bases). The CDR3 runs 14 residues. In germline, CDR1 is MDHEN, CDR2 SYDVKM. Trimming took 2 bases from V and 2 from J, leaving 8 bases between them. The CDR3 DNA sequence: TGTGCCAGCAGTTTAACAGGGAACACAGATACGCAGTATTTT. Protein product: CASSLTGNTDTQYF.

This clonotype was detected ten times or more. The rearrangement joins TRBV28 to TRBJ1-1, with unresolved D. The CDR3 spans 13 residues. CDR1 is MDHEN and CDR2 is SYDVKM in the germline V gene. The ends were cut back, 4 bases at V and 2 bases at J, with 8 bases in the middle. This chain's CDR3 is CASSYLQNTEAFF. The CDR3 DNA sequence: TGTGCCAGCAGTTACCTACAAAACACTGAAGCTTTCTTT. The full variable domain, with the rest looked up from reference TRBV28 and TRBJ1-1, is DVKVTQSSRYLVKRTGEKVFLECVQDMDHENMFWYRQDPGLGLRLIYFSYDVKMKEKGDIPEGYSVSREKKERFSLILESASTNQTSMYLCASSYLQNTEAFFGQGTRLTVV.

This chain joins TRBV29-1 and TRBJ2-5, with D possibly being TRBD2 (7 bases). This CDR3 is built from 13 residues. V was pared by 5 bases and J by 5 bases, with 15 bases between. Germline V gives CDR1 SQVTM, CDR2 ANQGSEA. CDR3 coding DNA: TGCAGCGTTCAGATGGGGGGGCCGGAGACCCAGTACTTC. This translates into CSVQMGGPETQYF. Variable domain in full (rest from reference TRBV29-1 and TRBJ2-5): SAVISQKPSRDICQRGTSLTIQCQVDSQVTMMFWYRQQPGQSLTLIATANQGSEATYESGFVIDKFPISRPNLTFSTLTVSNMSPEDSSIYLCSVQMGGPETQYFGPGTRLLVL.

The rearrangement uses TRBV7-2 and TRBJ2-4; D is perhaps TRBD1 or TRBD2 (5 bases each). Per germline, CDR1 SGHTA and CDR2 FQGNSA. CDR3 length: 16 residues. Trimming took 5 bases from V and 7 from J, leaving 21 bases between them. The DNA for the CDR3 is TGTGCCAGCAGCGTGCGGCCCGGGACGGTGATGAACATTCAGTACTTC. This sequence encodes CASSVRPGTVMNIQYF.

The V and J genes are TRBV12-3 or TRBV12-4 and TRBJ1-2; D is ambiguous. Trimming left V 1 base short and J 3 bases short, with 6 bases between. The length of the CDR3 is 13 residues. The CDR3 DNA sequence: TGTGCCAGCAGTTTAGGGGAGCACTATGGCTACACCTTC. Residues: CASSLGEHYGYTF.

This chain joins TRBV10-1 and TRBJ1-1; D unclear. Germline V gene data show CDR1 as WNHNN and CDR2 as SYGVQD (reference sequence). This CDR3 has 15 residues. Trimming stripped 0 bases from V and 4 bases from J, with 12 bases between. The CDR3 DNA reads TGCGCCAGCAGTGAGTCGAGGAGTTTGGGCACTGAAGCTTTCTTT. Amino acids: CASSESRSLGTEAFF.

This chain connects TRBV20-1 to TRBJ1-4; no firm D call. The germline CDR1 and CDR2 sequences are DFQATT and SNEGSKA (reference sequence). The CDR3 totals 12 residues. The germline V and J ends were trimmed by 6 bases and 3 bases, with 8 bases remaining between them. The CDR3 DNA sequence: TGCAGTGCGGGATCACCTAATGAAAAACTGTTTTTT. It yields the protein CSAGSPNEKLFF.

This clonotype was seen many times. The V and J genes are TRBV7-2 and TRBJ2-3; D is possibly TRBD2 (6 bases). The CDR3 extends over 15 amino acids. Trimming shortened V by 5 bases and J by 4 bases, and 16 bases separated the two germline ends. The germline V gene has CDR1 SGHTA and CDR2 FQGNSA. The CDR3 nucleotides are TGTGCCAGCAGCCCCACTAGCCGCCCCCCAGATACGCAGTATTTT. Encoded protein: CASSPTSRPPDTQYF.

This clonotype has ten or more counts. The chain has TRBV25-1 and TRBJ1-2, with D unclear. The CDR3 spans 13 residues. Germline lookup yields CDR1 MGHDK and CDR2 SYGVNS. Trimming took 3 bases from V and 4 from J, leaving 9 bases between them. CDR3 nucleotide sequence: TGTGCCAGCAGTGAGGGGTCTTTCTATGGCTACACCTTC. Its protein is CASSEGSFYGYTF.

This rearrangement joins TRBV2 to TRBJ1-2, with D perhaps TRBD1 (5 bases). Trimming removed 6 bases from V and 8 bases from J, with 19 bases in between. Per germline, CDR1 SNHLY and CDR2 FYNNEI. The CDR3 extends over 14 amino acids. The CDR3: CASRGRPPREGYTF. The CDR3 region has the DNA TGTGCCAGCAGGGGACGACCGCCAAGGGAGGGCTACACCTTC.

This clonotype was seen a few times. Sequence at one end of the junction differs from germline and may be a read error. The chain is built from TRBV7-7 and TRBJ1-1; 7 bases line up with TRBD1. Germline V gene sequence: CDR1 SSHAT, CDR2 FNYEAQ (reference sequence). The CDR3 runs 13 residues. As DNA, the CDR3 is TGTGCTAGCAGCGTGGGACAGCACACTGAAGCTTTCTTT. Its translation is CASSVGQHTEAFF.

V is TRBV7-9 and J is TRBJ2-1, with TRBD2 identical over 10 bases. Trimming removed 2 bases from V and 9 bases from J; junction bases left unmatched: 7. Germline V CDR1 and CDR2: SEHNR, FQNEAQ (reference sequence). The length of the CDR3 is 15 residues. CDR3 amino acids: CASSLLSGGEVEQFF. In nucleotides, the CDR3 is TGTGCCAGCAGCTTACTGAGCGGGGGGGAGGTTGAGCAGTTCTTC. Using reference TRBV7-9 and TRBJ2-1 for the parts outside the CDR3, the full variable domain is DTGVSQNPRHKITKRGQNVTFRCDPISEHNRLYWYRQTLGQGPEFLTYFQNEAQLEKSRLLSDRFSAERPKGSFSTLEIQRTEQGDSAMYLCASSLLSGGEVEQFFGPGTRLTVL.

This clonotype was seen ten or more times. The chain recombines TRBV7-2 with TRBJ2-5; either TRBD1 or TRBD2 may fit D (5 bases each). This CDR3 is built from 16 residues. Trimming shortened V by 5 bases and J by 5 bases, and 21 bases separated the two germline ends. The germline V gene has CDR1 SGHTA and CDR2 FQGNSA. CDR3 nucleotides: TGTGCCAGCAGCCTCTCAGGGAGAGGAGATCGGGAGACCCAGTACTTC. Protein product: CASSLSGRGDRETQYF. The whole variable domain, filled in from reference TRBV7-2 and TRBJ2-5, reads GAGVSQSPSNKVTEKGKDVELRCDPISGHTALYWYRQSLGQGLEFLIYFQGNSAPDKSGLPSDRFSAERTGGSVSTLTIQRTQQEDSAVYLCASSLSGRGDRETQYFGPGTRLLVL.

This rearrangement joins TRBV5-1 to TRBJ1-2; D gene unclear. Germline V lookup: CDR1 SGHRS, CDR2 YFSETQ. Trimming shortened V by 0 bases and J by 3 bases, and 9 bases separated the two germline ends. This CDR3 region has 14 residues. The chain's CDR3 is CASSLAGADYGYTF. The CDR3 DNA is TGCGCCAGCAGCTTGGCCGGAGCGGACTATGGCTACACCTTC. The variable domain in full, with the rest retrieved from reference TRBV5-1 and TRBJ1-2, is KAGVTQTPRYLIKTRGQQVTLSCSPISGHRSVSWYQQTPGQGLQFLFEYFSETQRNKGNFPGRFSGRQFSNSRSEMNVSTLELGDSALYLCASSLAGADYGYTFGSGTRLTVV.

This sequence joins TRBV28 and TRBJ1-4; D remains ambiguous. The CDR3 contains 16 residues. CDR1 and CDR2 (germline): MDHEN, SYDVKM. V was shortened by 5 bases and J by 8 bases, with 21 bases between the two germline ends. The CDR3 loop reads CASSPAVRTHAEKLFF. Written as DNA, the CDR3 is TGTGCCAGCAGTCCGGCGGTGCGCACCCATGCAGAAAAACTGTTTTTT. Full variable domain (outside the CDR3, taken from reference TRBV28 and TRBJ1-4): DVKVTQSSRYLVKRTGEKVFLECVQDMDHENMFWYRQDPGLGLRLIYFSYDVKMKEKGDIPEGYSVSREKKERFSLILESASTNQTSMYLCASSPAVRTHAEKLFFGSGTQLSVL.